The 23 T cell receptor beta chains given below trace back to one sample, sequenced in a study of blood T cell repertoires in COVID-19. Assay used: immunoSEQ multiplex PCR; TCRdb lists only in-frame clones, some missing. The sample has approximately 78,000 clones, 90% to 95% seen once. Sequenced material: peripheral blood. The receptors stem from a man aged 50-59 years with COVID-19, enrolled during active disease.

This clone was detected only once. This chain joins TRBV6-5 and TRBJ2-7; TRBD2 aligns across 10 bases. There are 14 residues in the CDR3. The germline gives CDR1 MNHEY, CDR2 SVGAGI. Trimming removed 5 bases from V and 5 bases from J; junction bases left unmatched: 6. Here the CDR3 reads CASSLAGVWDEQYF. In nucleotides, the CDR3 is TGTGCCAGCAGTCTAGCGGGAGTGTGGGACGAGCAGTACTTC.

This clone showed up just a few times. The gene calls are TRBV4-1 and TRBJ1-5, with D tentatively TRBD1 (6 bases). CDR3 size: 14 residues. Trimming removed 4 bases from V and 7 bases from J, with 14 bases in between. Per germline, CDR1 MGHRA and CDR2 YSYEKL. The CDR3 loop reads CASSPSGGRQPQHF. As DNA, the CDR3 is TGCGCCAGCAGCCCGTCCGGGGGGCGGCAGCCCCAGCATTTT.

This clone appeared a single time. The chain employs TRBV5-4 and TRBJ2-5, with TRBD2 matching 8 bases. J gave up 4 bases and V 4 bases, and 6 bases lay outside the gene matches. From germline, CDR1 is SGHNT and CDR2 YYREEE (reference sequence). There are 14 residues in the CDR3. In nucleotides, the CDR3 is TGTGCCAGCAGCCCTAGCGGGTGGGGAGAGACCCAGTACTTC. Translating gives CASSPSGWGETQYF.

The rearrangement links TRBV19 to TRBJ2-7; D gene unclear. In germline, CDR1 is LNHDA, CDR2 SQIVND (reference sequence). V lost 6 bases and J 7 bases, leaving 22 bases between the germline ends. This CDR3 spans 15 amino acids. The CDR3 DNA reads TGTGCCAGTAGGCCAACCGCGGTGGCCTTGGAGGAGCAGTACTTC. Its protein product is CASRPTAVALEEQYF.

The chain joins TRBV5-6 to TRBJ2-5; TRBD1 might be the D (6 bases). Germline V CDR1 and CDR2: SGHDT, YYEEEE. V was clipped by 4 bases and J by 5 bases, with 15 bases between them. CDR3 length: 14 residues. CDR3 nucleotide sequence: TGTGCCAGCAGCCCCCGATTGAGGGGGGAGACCCAGTACTTC. It is translated as CASSPRLRGETQYF.

The rearrangement links TRBV19 to TRBJ2-5; tentative D call: TRBD1 (5 bases). The CDR3 length is 15 residues. V gave up 4 bases and J gave up 2 bases, with 14 bases separating them. Germline-derived CDR1 and CDR2 are LNHDA and SQIVND (reference sequence). CDR3 sequence reads: CASSSVGLKQETQYF. The DNA of the CDR3 is TGTGCCAGTAGTAGTGTGGGGCTGAAACAAGAGACCCAGTACTTC.

The chain is built from TRBV15 and TRBJ2-7, with D possibly matching TRBD2 (6 bases). CDR1 and CDR2 from the germline V gene are LNHNV and YYDKDF (reference sequence). V lost 3 bases and J 1 base, leaving 10 bases between the germline ends. This CDR3 comprises 14 residues. This CDR3 is CATSRMGGSYEQYV. In DNA, the CDR3 is TGTGCCACCAGCAGGATGGGGGGATCCTACGAGCAGTACGTC.

In this sample, this clone turned up once. The CDR3 here is CASSRAGGGIGSPLHF. In nucleotides, the CDR3 is TGTGCCAGCAGCCGAGCGGGAGGCGGGATTGGATCACCCCTCCACTTT. The chain combines TRBV14 with TRBJ1-6; the D is unclear. In germline, CDR1 is SGHDN, CDR2 FVKESK. V was clipped by 4 bases and J by 10 bases, with 20 bases between them. The CDR3 has 16 residues.

The J gene is TRBJ1-1, the V gene TRBV10-3; 7 nucleotides match TRBD1. The CDR3 runs to 18 residues. Germline assignment: CDR1 ENHRY and CDR2 SYGVKD. V lost 4 bases to trimming and J lost 1 base; unmatched junction nucleotides: 15. Written as DNA, the CDR3 is TGTGCCATCAGTGGGCTGTCCGTCCGGGGACAGCGGAACACTGAAGCTTTCTTT. Translation: CAISGLSVRGQRNTEAFF.

The V gene is TRBV4-1, the J gene TRBJ1-4, with a possible D match to TRBD1 (6 bases). This CDR3 has 15 residues. Germline V gene lookup returns CDR1 MGHRA and CDR2 YSYEKL. Trimming pared 5 bases from V and 8 bases from J, leaving 18 bases between. CDR3 bases: TGCGCCAGCAGCTTAGATGGGGGCCTTGGGGAAAAACTGTTTTTT. Translating it yields CASSLDGGLGEKLFF.

The chain uses TRBV27 and TRBJ1-5; D ambiguous. Per germline, CDR1 MNHEY and CDR2 SMNVEV (reference sequence). CDR3 length equals 13 residues. The V end was cut by 5 bases, the J end by 7 bases, with 12 bases between. Written as DNA, the CDR3 is TGTGCCAGCAGTCCTCGGGGTTGGCAGCCCCAGCATTTT. This sequence encodes CASSPRGWQPQHF.

J is TRBJ1-3 and V is TRBV19, with D perhaps matching TRBD1 (6 bases). V lost 5 bases, J lost 1 base, and 15 bases lay in between. Germline CDR1 reads LNHDA; CDR2 reads SQIVND (reference sequence). The CDR3 loop spans 16 amino acids. CDR3 bases: TGTGCCAGTAGTCTCCGGACAGTGATTTCTGGAAACACCATATATTTT. It codes for CASSLRTVISGNTIYF.

Written as DNA, the CDR3 is TGTGCCAGCAGCTTGGGGGGTCCGGATACGCAGTATTTT. As protein: CASSLGGPDTQYF. The V call is TRBV7-2, the J call TRBJ2-3, with TRBD2 as a possible D gene (6 bases). CDR3 length: 13 residues. V gave up 3 bases and J gave up 6 bases, with 10 bases separating them. Germline V gene data show CDR1 as SGHTA and CDR2 as FQGNSA. The whole variable domain, remainder taken from reference TRBV7-2 and TRBJ2-3, is GAGVSQSPSNKVTEKGKDVELRCDPISGHTALYWYRQSLGQGLEFLIYFQGNSAPDKSGLPSDRFSAERTGGSVSTLTIQRTQQEDSAVYLCASSLGGPDTQYFGPGTRLTVL.

The genes are TRBV4-1 and TRBJ1-2, with D perhaps matching TRBD1 (5 bases). The germline V gene has CDR1 MGHRA and CDR2 YSYEKL. V shed 0 bases and J shed 7 bases, with 15 bases lying between them. CDR3 length equals 15 residues. CDR3 DNA sequence: TGCGCCAGCAGCCAAGATCCGGCAGGGCGCGGTGGCTACACCTTC. Translated, it gives CASSQDPAGRGGYTF.

J is TRBJ2-3 and V is TRBV3-1 (or the pseudogene TRBV3-2), with 7 bases lining up with TRBD2. J gave up 4 bases and V 1 base, and 5 bases lay outside the gene matches. Per the germline V gene, CDR1 is LGHDT and CDR2 is YNNKEL (reference sequence). This CDR3 is 15 amino acids long. The CDR3 DNA follows: TGTGCCAGCAGCCAAGGGGGAGGGAGCCCAGATACGCAGTATTTT. This sequence encodes CASSQGGGSPDTQYF.

This clone was detected only once. V gene TRBV9 combines with J gene TRBJ2-7; D might be TRBD2 (6 bases). Germline lookup yields CDR1 SGDLS and CDR2 YYNGEE. The ends were cut back, 3 bases at V and 3 bases at J, with 13 bases in the middle. The CDR3 is 14 amino acids. In DNA, the CDR3 is TGTGCCAGCAGCGGACTAGGAGGGAACTACGAGCAGTACTTC. Its protein product is CASSGLGGNYEQYF. Full variable domain (remainder filled in from reference TRBV9 and TRBJ2-7): DSGVTQTPKHLITATGQRVTLRCSPRSGDLSVYWYQQSLDQGLQFLIQYYNGEERAKGNILERFSAQQFPDLHSELNLSSLELGDSALYFCASSGLGGNYEQYFGPGTRLTVT.

The genes are TRBV7-9 and TRBJ2-2; 9 bases align to TRBD1. Trimming at V came to 5 bases and at J to 4 bases, leaving 8 bases not matched to a gene. CDR1 and CDR2 (germline): SEHNR, FQNEAQ (reference sequence). The CDR3 runs to 16 residues. CDR3 coding DNA: TGTGCCAGCAGCGCAACCACAGGGGGCGGCACCGGGGAGCTGTTTTTT. Amino acid sequence: CASSATTGGGTGELFF. The variable domain in full, completed from reference TRBV7-9 and TRBJ2-2, reads DTGVSQNPRHKITKRGQNVTFRCDPISEHNRLYWYRQTLGQGPEFLTYFQNEAQLEKSRLLSDRFSAERPKGSFSTLEIQRTEQGDSAMYLCASSATTGGGTGELFFGEGSRLTVL.

The chain uses TRBV7-2 and TRBJ2-3, with D possibly matching TRBD2 (6 bases). Germline CDR1 SGHTA, CDR2 FQGNSA. This CDR3 has 15 amino acids. Trimming removed 3 bases from V and 6 bases from J, with 16 bases in between. CDR3 sequence: CASSFKSGPTDTQYF. The CDR3 DNA sequence: TGTGCCAGCAGCTTCAAAAGCGGGCCTACTGATACGCAGTATTTT.

This clone came up once. The chain has TRBV29-1 and TRBJ1-4, with TRBD1 matching over 8 bases. With V trimmed by 2 bases and J by 8 bases, 7 bases remained unmatched. This CDR3 is built from 14 residues. From germline, CDR1 is SQVTM and CDR2 ANQGSEA. CDR3 residues: CSVEQTGETEKLFF. The CDR3 DNA follows: TGCAGCGTTGAACAGACAGGGGAGACAGAAAAACTGTTTTTT.

J is TRBJ1-6 and V is TRBV4-2; possibly TRBD1 for D (6 bases). The CDR3 spans 15 residues. Germline V gene sequence: CDR1 LGHNA, CDR2 YNFKEQ. The V end was cut by 7 bases, the J end by 5 bases, with 15 bases between. CDR3 bases: TGTGCCAGCACCCCCTCGGGACAAAATAATTCACCCCTCCACTTT. This sequence encodes CASTPSGQNNSPLHF.

This chain joins TRBV27 and TRBJ2-1; 7 bases align to TRBD2. CDR3 size: 16 residues. With 5 bases clipped from V and 4 bases from J, the junction kept 11 bases outside the gene matches. CDR1 and CDR2 from the germline V gene are MNHEY and SMNVEV (reference sequence). As DNA, the CDR3 is TGTGCCAGCAGTCCCCTAGCGGTCCGACCTTACAATGAGCAGTTCTTC. As protein: CASSPLAVRPYNEQFF.

The sample holds one count of this clone. The chain has TRBV7-9 and TRBJ2-5; maybe TRBD1 (6 bases). CDR1 is SEHNR, CDR2 FQNEAQ, per germline (reference sequence). The ends were cut back, 2 bases at V and 5 bases at J, with 21 bases in the middle. This CDR3 region has 17 residues. The CDR3 DNA follows: TGTGCCAGCAGCTTAAGGGGGACACGGGCCTCCCGGGAGACCCAGTACTTC. It translates to CASSLRGTRASRETQYF.

The chain combines TRBV6-5 with TRBJ2-5; the D is unclear. Between the trimmed V and J ends, which lost 8 bases and 0 bases, there was a span of 7 bases. The germline gives CDR1 MNHEY, CDR2 SVGAGI. The CDR3 has 12 amino acids. CDR3 nucleotide sequence: TGTGCCAGCTCTCGGGACCAAGAGACCCAGTACTTC. It encodes CASSRDQETQYF.